A selection of T cell receptor beta chains follows, all from one sample in a study of shared clonotypes between healthy human individuals. TCRdb's table, derived via immunoSEQ multiplex PCR, lists solely in-frame clones and lacks some. The sample carries around 990,000 clones, around three quarters recorded once. The sequencing sample was made of memory CD4+ T cells from PBMCs. All receptors derive from a man between 18 and 29 years old in good health. Some clones in this sample may be carry-over from other donors' samples. CDR3s include the opening cysteine and the closing phenylalanine or tryptophan. The D gene is left open where the match is weak. The listing skips clone size in some rows; elsewhere it reads once, few, many or a size class.

TRBV19	.	TRBJ1-1	.	TGTGCCAGCACAGGTCGTTACACTGAAGCTTTCTTT	CASTGRYTEAFF
TRBV28	.	TRBJ1-1	TRBD1	TGTGCCAGCAGTTCCCCGGGACAGTCAGTGAGCGGAGCTTTCTTT	CASSSPGQSVSGAFF
TRBV5-1	.	TRBJ2-1	TRBD1	TGCGCCAGCAGCCTTCTGACAGGGTACAATGAGCAGTTCTTC	CASSLLTGYNEQFF
TRBV11-2	.	TRBJ2-4	TRBD1	TGTGCCAGCAGCTGGGACAGGTCGAGAAACATTCAGTACTTC	CASSWDRSRNIQYF
TRBV27	.	TRBJ1-4	.	TGTGCCAGCAGTTCTTACGCAACTAATGAAAAACTGTTTTTT	CASSSYATNEKLFF
TRBV9	few	TRBJ2-3	TRBD1	TGTGCCAGCAGCCCGACGACAGGGAACCCTACAGATACGCAGTATTTT	CASSPTTGNPTDTQYF
TRBV18	.	TRBJ2-3	.	TGTGCCAGCTCACCGCGCCCAGATACGCAGTATTTT	CASSPRPDTQYF
TRBV7-2	.	TRBJ2-7	TRBD2	TGTGCCAGCAGCCCACAAGCGGGAGAGTTCCGCGAGCAGTACTTC	CASSPQAGEFREQYF
TRBV9	.	TRBJ1-1	.	TGTGCCAGCAGCGTAGTTCCGAAGAACACTGAAGCTTTCTTT	CASSVVPKNTEAFF
TRBV2	.	TRBJ2-2	.	TGTGCCAGCAGTGTCATCGCCGGGGAGCTGTTTTTT	CASSVIAGELFF
TRBV29-1	.	TRBJ2-5	TRBD1	TGCAGCTCGAGGGACAGGGGTACGGCAGAGACCCAGTACTTC	CSSRDRGTAETQYF
TRBV5-6	.	TRBJ2-3	.	TGTGCCAGCAGGTCTGCTCAGAGCACAGATACGCAGTATTTT	CASRSAQSTDTQYF
TRBV27	few	TRBJ2-1	.	TGTGCCAGCAGTTTAAGCTCCCCGGTCAGACCACCCTACAATGAGCAGTTCTTC	CASSLSSPVRPPYNEQFF
TRBV2	.	TRBJ2-2	TRBD1	TGTGCCAGCAGCGGCCGGGACAGGGGTAACACCGGGGAGCTGTTTTTT	CASSGRDRGNTGELFF
TRBV19	.	TRBJ1-1	.	TGTGCCAGTAGTCCAGGGCTCCCTGACACTGAAGCTTTCTTT	CASSPGLPDTEAFF
TRBV7-9	.	TRBJ2-1	TRBD2	TGTGCCAGCAGCCCCCTTTTAGCGGGAGGGTATAATGAGCAGTTCTTC	CASSPLLAGGYNEQFF
TRBV7-9	.	TRBJ1-3	TRBD1	TGTGCCAGCAGTTTACAGGGGACTGGAAACACCATATATTTT	CASSLQGTGNTIYF
TRBV11-2	.	TRBJ2-7	.	TGTGCCAGCAGGCGGGACGGGTCCTACGAGCAGTACTTC	CASRRDGSYEQYF
TRBV7-2	once	TRBJ2-5	.	TGTGCCAGCAGCTTAGTTCAGGGAGGCGAGACCCAGTACTTC	CASSLVQGGETQYF
TRBV28	.	TRBJ1-5	TRBD1	TGTGCCAGCAGTCTGCCGGACAGGGGCTCCAATCAGCCCCAGCATTTT	CASSLPDRGSNQPQHF
TRBV6-5	.	TRBJ2-7	.	TGTGCCAGCAGTCGACGGACGGAGTACGAGCAGTACTTC	CASSRRTEYEQYF
TRBV7-9	.	TRBJ1-1	.	TGTGCCAGCAGCTTAGGGCCGGAGGGGGCTTTCTTT	CASSLGPEGAFF
TRBV6-5	.	TRBJ2-7	.	TGTGCCAGCAGCACCGCAGGCAACTCCTACGAGCAGTACTTC	CASSTAGNSYEQYF
TRBV2	.	TRBJ1-5	.	TGTGCCAGCAGTGAATCACGCAATAGCAATCAGCCCCAGCATTTT	CASSESRNSNQPQHF
TRBV28	.	TRBJ1-5	.	TGTGCCAGCCAGAAGGGGAGGGTAGGCTACAATCAGCCCCAGCATTTT	CASQKGRVGYNQPQHF
TRBV4-2	.	TRBJ2-4	.	TGTGCCAGCAGCCAAGCGGGTGGGAGCAGCATTCAGTACTTC	CASSQAGGSSIQYF
TRBV13	.	TRBJ2-2	TRBD2	TGTGCCAGCAGCCCGGGACTAGCGGCCCACACCGGGGAGCTGTTTTTT	CASSPGLAAHTGELFF